This TCR beta chain was observed in a study of radiotherapy plus CTLA-4 blockade in lung cancer. Study details: Disease control was seen in about 34% of patients, objective responses in approximately 20%. Whole-study results and caveats: Reports identified early blood T cell clone dynamics, with interferon-beta, as the best response predictor. TCR clones originating in tumors grew in number in blood after radiotherapy plus ipilimumab.

Assay used: immunoSEQ multiplex PCR; TCRdb lists only in-frame clones, some missing. The sample yields about 70,000 clones, approximately 79% seen once. About this clone itself: The antigen is unknown.

Focal radiation and CTLA-4 blockade (ipilimumab) were tested in chemo-refractory metastatic non-small-cell lung cancer patients. J gave up 5 bases and V 5 bases, and 5 bases lay outside the gene matches. Per germline, CDR1 MDHEN and CDR2 SYDVKM. The CDR3 length is 14 residues. The sequencing here drew on peripheral blood, taken from a patient treated with radiotherapy plus ipilimumab. V is TRBV28 and J is TRBJ2-7; TRBD1 matches at 11 bases. This clonotype originated in a human donor with non-small cell lung cancer whose response to radiotherapy plus ipilimumab could not be evaluated. Some clones in this sample may be carry-over from other donors' samples. Written as DNA, the CDR3 is TGTGCCAGCAGTCCAGGACAGGGGGCAGACGAGCAGTACTTC. As protein: CASSPGQGADEQYF.